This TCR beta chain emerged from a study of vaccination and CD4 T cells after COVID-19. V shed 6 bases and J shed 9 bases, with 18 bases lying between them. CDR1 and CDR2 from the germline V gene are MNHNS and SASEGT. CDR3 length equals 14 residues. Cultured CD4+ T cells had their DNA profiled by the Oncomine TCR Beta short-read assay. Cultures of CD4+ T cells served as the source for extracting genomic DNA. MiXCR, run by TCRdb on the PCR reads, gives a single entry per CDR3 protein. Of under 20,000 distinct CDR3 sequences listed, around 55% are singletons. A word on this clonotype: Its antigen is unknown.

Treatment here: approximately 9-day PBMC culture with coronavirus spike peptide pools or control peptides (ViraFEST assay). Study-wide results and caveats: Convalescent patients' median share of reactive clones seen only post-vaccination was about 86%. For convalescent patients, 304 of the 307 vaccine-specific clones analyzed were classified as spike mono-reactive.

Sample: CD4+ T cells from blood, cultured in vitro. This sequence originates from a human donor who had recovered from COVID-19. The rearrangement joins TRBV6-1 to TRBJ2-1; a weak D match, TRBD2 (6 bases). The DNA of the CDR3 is TGTGCCAGCAGGACGACTAGTGGTCTTGGTGAGCAGTTCTTC. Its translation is CASRTTSGLGEQFF.